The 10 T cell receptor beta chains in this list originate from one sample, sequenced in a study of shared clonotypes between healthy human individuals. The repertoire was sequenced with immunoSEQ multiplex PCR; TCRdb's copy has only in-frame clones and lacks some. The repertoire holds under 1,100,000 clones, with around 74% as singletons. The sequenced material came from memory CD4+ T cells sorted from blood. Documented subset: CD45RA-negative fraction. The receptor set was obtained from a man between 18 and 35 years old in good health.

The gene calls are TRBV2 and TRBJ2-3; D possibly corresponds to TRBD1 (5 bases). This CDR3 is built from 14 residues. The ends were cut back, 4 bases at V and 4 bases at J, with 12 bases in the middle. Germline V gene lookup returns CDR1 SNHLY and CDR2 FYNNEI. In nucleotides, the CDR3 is TGTGCCAGCAGTGGCCAGGGCATACCAGATACGCAGTATTTT. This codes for CASSGQGIPDTQYF. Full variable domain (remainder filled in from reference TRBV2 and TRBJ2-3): EPEVTQTPSHQVTQMGQEVILRCVPISNHLYFYWYRQILGQKVEFLVSFYNNEISEKSEIFDDQFSVERPDGSNFTLKIRSTKLEDSAMYFCASSGQGIPDTQYFGPGTRLTVL.

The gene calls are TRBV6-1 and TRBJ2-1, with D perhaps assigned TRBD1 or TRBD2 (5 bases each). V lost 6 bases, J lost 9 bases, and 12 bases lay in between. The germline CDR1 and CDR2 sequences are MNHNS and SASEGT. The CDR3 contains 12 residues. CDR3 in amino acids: CASRKHGGEQFF. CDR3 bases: TGTGCCAGCAGGAAGCATGGGGGTGAGCAGTTCTTC.

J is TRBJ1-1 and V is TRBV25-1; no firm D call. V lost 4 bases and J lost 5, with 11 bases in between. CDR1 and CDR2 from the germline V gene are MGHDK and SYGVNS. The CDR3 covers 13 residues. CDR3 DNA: TGTGCCAGCAGTGTTGGCAGTTGGACTGAAGCTTTCTTT. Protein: CASSVGSWTEAFF.

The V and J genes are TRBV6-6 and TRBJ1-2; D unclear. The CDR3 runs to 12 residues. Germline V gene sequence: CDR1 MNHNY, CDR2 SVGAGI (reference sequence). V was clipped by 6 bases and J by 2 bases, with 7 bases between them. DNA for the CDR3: TGTGCCAGCAGGGAAGGAAACTATGGCTACACCTTC. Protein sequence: CASREGNYGYTF.

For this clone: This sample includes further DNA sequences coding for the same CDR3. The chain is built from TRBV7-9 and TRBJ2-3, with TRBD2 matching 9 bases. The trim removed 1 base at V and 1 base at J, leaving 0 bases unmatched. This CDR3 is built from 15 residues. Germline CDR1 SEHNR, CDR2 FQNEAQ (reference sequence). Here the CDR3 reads CASSLGLAGTDTQYF. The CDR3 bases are TGTGCCAGCAGCTTAGGACTAGCGGGCACAGATACGCAGTATTTT.

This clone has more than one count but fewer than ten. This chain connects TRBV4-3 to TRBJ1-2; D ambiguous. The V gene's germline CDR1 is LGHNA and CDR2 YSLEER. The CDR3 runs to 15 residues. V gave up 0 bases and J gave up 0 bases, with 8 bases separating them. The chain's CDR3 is CASSQDTQANYGYTF. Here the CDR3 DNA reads TGCGCCAGCAGCCAAGATACCCAGGCTAACTATGGCTACACCTTC.

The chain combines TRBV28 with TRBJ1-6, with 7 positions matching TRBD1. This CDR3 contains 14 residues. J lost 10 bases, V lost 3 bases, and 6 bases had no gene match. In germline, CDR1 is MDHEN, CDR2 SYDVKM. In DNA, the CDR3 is TGTGCCAGCAGTTTGAATGCAGGGGGATCACCCCTCCACTTT. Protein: CASSLNAGGSPLHF.

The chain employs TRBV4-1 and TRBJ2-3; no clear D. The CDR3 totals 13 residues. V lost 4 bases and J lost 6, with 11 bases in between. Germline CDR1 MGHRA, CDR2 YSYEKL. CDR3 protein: CASSRALVDTQYF. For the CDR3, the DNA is TGCGCCAGCAGCCGCGCCCTCGTGGATACGCAGTATTTT.

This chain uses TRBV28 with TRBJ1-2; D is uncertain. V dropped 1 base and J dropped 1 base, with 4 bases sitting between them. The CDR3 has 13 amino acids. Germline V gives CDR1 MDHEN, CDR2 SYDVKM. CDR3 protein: CASSLYHNYGYTF. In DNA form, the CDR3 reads TGTGCCAGCAGTTTATATCATAACTATGGCTACACCTTC.

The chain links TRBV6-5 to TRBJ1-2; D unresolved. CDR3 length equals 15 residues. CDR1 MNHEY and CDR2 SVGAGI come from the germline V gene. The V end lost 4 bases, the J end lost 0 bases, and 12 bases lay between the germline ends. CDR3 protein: CASSFGVSPNYGYTF. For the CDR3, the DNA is TGTGCCAGCAGTTTCGGGGTCAGCCCTAACTATGGCTACACCTTC.